This T cell receptor (beta chain) was obtained from a study of CD8+ T cells in alopecia areata. After isolation, RNA underwent reverse transcription to generate cDNA as the sequencing template. TCRdb keeps only in-frame clones here, not all; method: immunoSEQ multiplex PCR. The sample records over 90,000 clones, approximately 58% being singletons. There are a few counts of this clone. The CDR3 is made up of 14 amino acids. The V end lost 1 base, the J end lost 7 bases, and 15 bases lay between the germline ends. The germline gives CDR1 SQVTM, CDR2 ANQGSEA. Specimen: CD4+ T cells sorted from blood. This TCR came from a human donor in good health. This chain uses TRBV29-1 with TRBJ2-3, with a weak D call TRBD1 (6 bases). CDR3 in amino acids: CSVEVRGRDNTQYF. The CDR3 region has the DNA TGCAGCGTTGAAGTAAGGGGAAGGGACAATACGCAGTATTTT.